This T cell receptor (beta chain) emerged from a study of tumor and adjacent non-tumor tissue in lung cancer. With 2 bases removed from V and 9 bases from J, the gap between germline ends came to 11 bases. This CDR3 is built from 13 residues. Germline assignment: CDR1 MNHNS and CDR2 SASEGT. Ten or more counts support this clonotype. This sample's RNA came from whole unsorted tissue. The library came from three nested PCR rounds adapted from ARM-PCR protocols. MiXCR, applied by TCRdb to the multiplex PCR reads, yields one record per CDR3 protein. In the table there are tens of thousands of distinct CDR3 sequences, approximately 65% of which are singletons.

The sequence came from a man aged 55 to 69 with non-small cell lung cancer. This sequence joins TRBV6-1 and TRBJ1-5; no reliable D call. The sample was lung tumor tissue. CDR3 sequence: CASSERSERPQHF. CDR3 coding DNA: TGTGCCAGCAGTGAAAGGTCCGAGAGGCCCCAGCATTTT.